A few counts support the clone carrying this TCR beta chain. Its antigen is undetermined. The record originates from a study of CD8+CD57+ T cells in acquired aplastic anemia. Background on the study: On average, sorted CD4+ and CD8+ cells gave around 3.3 ug of DNA.

Before being chosen for sequencing, patients had shown CD8+CD57+ cell expansion by flow cytometry. Each patient carried a diagnosis of severe acquired aplastic anemia. Blood sampling was performed on the patients, and none of them had received therapy by then. General study results and limits: Found in both controls and patients were almost 30 CD8+ CDR3 sequences.

Trimming left V 4 bases short and J 1 base short, with 9 bases between. Germline CDR1 reads SQVTM; CDR2 reads ANQGSEA. The CDR3 length is 13 residues. The TCR beta profiling, which covered VDJ combination and CDR3 sequence, was carried out using genomic DNA as the template. TCRdb called the reads again in MiXCR, with one record for every CDR3 protein. The sample includes under 200,000 distinct CDR3 sequences, roughly 50% seen only once; the top ten take about 1.8%. Sequencing was performed on sorted CD4+, CD8+, or CD8+CD57+ T cells (not recorded which) from PBMCs. This receptor was identified in a human donor with aplastic anemia. The chain couples TRBV29-1 to TRBJ2-3; possible D gene TRBD1, 5 bases. CDR3 sequence reads: CSVVRRGTDTQYF. The CDR3 DNA follows: TGCAGCGTTGTGCGCAGGGGCACAGATACGCAGTATTTT.